This TCR beta chain was sequenced for a study of CD8 T cells in Susac syndrome. An amount of RNA that ranged from roughly 0.5 to 1 ug was reverse transcribed with random hexamers. TCRdb re-called the immunoSEQ multiplex PCR reads with MiXCR, one entry per CDR3 protein. Among some 120,000 distinct CDR3 sequences, 85% to 95% were seen once, and the ten largest hold roughly 0.29%. This CDR3 is built from 12 residues. Germline CDR1 MRHNA, CDR2 SNTAGT. With 6 bases removed from V and 7 bases from J, the gap between germline ends came to 9 bases. What was sequenced was CD8+ T cells from PBMCs. The source of this sequence is a human donor with multiple sclerosis. The chain carries TRBV6-4 and TRBJ2-2; no definite D call. The CDR3 sequence is CASRGSGGELFF. The CDR3, as DNA: TGTGCCAGCAGAGGTTCCGGCGGGGAGCTGTTTTTT.